This entry describes one T cell receptor (beta chain). Terminally differentiated effector memory CD45RA+ cells were excluded by CCR7 positive selection of CD45RO-negative cells. This entry comes from a study of shared clonotypes between healthy human individuals. V was cut by 0 bases and J by 4 bases, with 12 bases left in between. The CDR3 extends over 15 amino acids. The germline CDR1 and CDR2 sequences are LGHNA and YSLEER. The assay was immunoSEQ multiplex PCR, and TCRdb's table has in-frame clones only and misses some. The sample holds about 2.1 million clones; around 93% are singletons and the top ten take 1.5% to 2%.

Sequenced: naive CD8+ T cells from PBMCs. The V and J genes are TRBV4-3 and TRBJ1-2; no reliable D call. The receptor was isolated from a man aged 18 to 30 in good health. Some clones in this sample may be carry-over from other donors' samples. Here the CDR3 DNA reads TGCGCCAGCAGCCAAGATCAGGTCGGAAGCTATGGCTACACCTTC. Translated, it gives CASSQDQVGSYGYTF.